The present TCR beta chain was sequenced within a study of Graves' ophthalmopathy and Graves' hyperthyroidism. Unmatched junction bases numbered 4, after V lost 4 bases and J lost 8 bases. The CDR3 length is 13 residues. Germline CDR1 and CDR2: MGHRA and YSYEKL. Study findings and constraints: The model reached approximately 67% sensitivity and 72.22% specificity for predicting ophthalmopathy progression. Detected in blood as well were most expanded thyroid clonotypes with frequency above 0.001.

Diagnosis used clinical symptoms, serum thyroxine, TRAb, thyroid ultrasound and orbital computed tomography. A volume of over 9 ml of fresh peripheral blood supplied the PBMCs. Scientists amplified the TCR beta CDR3 regions from RNA transcripts. In the first round, RT-PCR was carried out with HTBI primers, and a multiplex PCR formed the second round. TCRdb re-called the multiplex PCR reads through MiXCR, storing one row per CDR3 protein. The table lists about 210,000 distinct CDR3 sequences, approximately 28% of them singletons, with about 8.2% in the top ten. This clonotype was counted at least ten times. The antigen is not known.

This sequence originates from a man between 45 and 60 years old with Graves' ophthalmopathy. The sequencing input was peripheral blood. The rearrangement uses TRBV4-1 and TRBJ2-4; TRBD1 aligns across 8 bases. CDR3 residues: CASSRKTGDIQYF. The CDR3 nucleotides are TGCGCCAGCAGCCGAAAGACAGGGGACATTCAGTACTTC.